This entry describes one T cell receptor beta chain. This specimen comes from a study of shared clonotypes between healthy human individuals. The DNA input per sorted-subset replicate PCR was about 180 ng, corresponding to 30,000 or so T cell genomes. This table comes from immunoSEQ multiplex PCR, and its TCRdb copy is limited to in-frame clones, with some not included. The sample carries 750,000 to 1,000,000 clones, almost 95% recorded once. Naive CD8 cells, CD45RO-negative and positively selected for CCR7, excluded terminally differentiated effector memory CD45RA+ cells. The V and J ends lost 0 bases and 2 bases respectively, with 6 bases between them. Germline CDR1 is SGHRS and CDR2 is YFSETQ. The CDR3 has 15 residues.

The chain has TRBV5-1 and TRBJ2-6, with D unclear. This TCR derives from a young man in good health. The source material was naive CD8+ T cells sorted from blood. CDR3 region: CASSLVGTGANVLTF. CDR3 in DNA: TGCGCCAGCAGCTTGGTAGGGACTGGGGCCAACGTCCTGACTTTC.